Listed below are T cell receptor beta chains from one sample, sequenced in a study of T cells in narcolepsy. Clones were read by immunoSEQ multiplex PCR, and TCRdb kept only the in-frame ones, dropping some. The table records about 35,000 clones, around 87% of them present only once. The sequenced sample consisted of CD45RA- memory CD4+ T cells from PBMCs. The source is a human donor with narcolepsy. CDR3s include the opening cysteine and the closing phenylalanine or tryptophan. D genes are given only for firm matches. Clone sizes are given selectively: once, few, many, or a class where the clone is expanded.

clone_size	v_call	j_call	d_call	cdr3_aa	cdr3_nt
once	TRBV7-8	TRBJ1-1	-	CASSLELGLGAFF	TGTGCCAGCAGCTTAGAATTGGGGTTGGGGGCTTTCTTT
-	TRBV5-6	TRBJ2-7	-	CASSLGPTVPYEQYF	TGTGCCAGCAGCTTGGGCCCGACAGTCCCCTACGAGCAGTACTTC
-	TRBV7-2	TRBJ1-3	-	CASSFSAAGNTIYF	TGTGCCAGCAGCTTCTCAGCTGCTGGAAACACCATATATTTT
-	TRBV9	TRBJ1-3	-	CASSVATPGAGGNTIYF	TGTGCCAGCAGCGTAGCTACGCCGGGGGCGGGTGGAAACACCATATATTTT
-	TRBV6-1	TRBJ2-4	-	CASTRDWKNIQYF	TGTGCCAGCACCCGGGACTGGAAGAACATTCAGTACTTC
-	TRBV7-2	TRBJ2-3	-	CASSLDGGGTDTQYF	TGTGCCAGCAGCTTAGACGGGGGAGGTACAGATACGCAGTATTTT
-	TRBV5-1	TRBJ2-3	-	CASSLATRVTDTQYF	TGCGCCAGCAGCTTGGCGACTCGAGTCACAGATACGCAGTATTTT
-	TRBV7-9	TRBJ2-7	-	CASSPREYEQYF	TGTGCCAGCAGCCCCCGGGAATACGAGCAGTACTTC
-	TRBV7-8	TRBJ2-1	-	CASSSGAMIYNEQFF	TGTGCCAGCAGCTCAGGGGCCATGATCTACAATGAGCAGTTCTTC
-	TRBV14	TRBJ1-6	-	CASSRTRTDSSPLHF	TGTGCCAGCAGCCGGACAAGGACAGATAGTTCACCCCTCCACTTT
-	TRBV7-2	TRBJ1-2	-	CASSLNREGYTF	TGTGCCAGCAGCTTGAACAGGGAAGGCTACACCTTC
-	TRBV25-1	TRBJ1-3	TRBD1	CASSDTGPQGLSGNTIYF	TGTGCCAGCAGTGATACAGGTCCACAGGGGCTCTCTGGAAACACCATATATTTT
-	TRBV7-2	TRBJ2-3	TRBD2	CASSTLRGGTDTQYF	TGTGCCAGCAGCACCCTGCGGGGGGGCACAGATACGCAGTATTTT
-	TRBV6-6	TRBJ1-5	-	CASRFPEQPQHF	TGTGCCAGCAGGTTCCCAGAACAGCCCCAGCATTTT
-	TRBV2	TRBJ1-2	-	CASSEPNYGYTF	TGTGCCAGCAGTGAACCAAATTATGGCTACACCTTC
few	TRBV19	TRBJ2-7	-	CASSIGERLYEQYF	TGTGCCAGTAGTATAGGAGAGCGTCTCTACGAGCAGTACTTC
-	TRBV2	TRBJ1-2	TRBD1	CASSGQGSVYGYTF	TGTGCCAGCTCCGGACAGGGGTCCGTCTATGGCTACACCTTC
-	TRBV4-2	TRBJ2-1	TRBD2	CASSQASGGASGHTNEQFF	TGTGCCAGCAGCCAAGCTAGCGGGGGGGCCTCCGGGCACACCAATGAGCAGTTCTTC
-	TRBV7-8	TRBJ2-7	TRBD2	CASSLDLSGGISYEQYF	TGTGCCAGCAGCTTAGACTTAAGCGGGGGCATCTCCTACGAGCAGTACTTC
-	TRBV5-6	TRBJ2-7	-	CASNMGTQNYEQYF	TGTGCCAGCAACATGGGGACCCAGAACTACGAGCAGTACTTC